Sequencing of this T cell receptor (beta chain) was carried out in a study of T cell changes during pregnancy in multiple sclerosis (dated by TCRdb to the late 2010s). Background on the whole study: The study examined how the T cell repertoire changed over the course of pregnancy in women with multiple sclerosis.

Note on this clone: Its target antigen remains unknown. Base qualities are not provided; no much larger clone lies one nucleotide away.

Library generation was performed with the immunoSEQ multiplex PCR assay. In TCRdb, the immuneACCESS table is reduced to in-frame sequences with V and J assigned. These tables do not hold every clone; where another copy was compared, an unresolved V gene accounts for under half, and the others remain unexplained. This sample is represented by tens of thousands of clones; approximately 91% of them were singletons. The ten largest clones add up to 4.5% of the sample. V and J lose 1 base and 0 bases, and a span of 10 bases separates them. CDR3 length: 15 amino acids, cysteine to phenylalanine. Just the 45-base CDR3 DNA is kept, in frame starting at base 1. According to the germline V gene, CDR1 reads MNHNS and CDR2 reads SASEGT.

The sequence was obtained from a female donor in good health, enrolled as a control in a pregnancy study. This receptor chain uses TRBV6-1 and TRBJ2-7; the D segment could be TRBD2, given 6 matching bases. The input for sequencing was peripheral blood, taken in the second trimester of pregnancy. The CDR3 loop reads CASSEVAGYSYEQYF. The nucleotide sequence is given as TGTGCCAGCAGTGAAGTGGCGGGGTACTCCTACGAGCAGTACTTC.